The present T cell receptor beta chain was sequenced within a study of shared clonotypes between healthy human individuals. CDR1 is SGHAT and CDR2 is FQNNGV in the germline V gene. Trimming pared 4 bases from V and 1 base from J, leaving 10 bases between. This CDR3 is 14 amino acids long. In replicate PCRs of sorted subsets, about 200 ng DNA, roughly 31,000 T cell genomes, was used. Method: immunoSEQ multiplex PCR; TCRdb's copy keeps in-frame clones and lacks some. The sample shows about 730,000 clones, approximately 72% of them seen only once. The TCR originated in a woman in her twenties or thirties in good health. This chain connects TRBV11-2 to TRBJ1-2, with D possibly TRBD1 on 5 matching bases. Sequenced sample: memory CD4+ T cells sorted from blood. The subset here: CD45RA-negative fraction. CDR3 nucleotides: TGTGCCAGCAGCTCGGGACCGGATAACTATGGCTACACCTTC. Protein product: CASSSGPDNYGYTF.